What follows are 5 T cell receptor beta chains derived from one specimen sequenced in a study of shared clonotypes between healthy human individuals. Clones were read by immunoSEQ multiplex PCR, and TCRdb kept only the in-frame ones, dropping some. The data show 950,000 to 1,300,000 clones, around 75% seen once. Sequencing used memory CD4+ T cells sorted from blood. The subset denotes: CD45RA-negative fraction. These receptors were obtained from a man aged 18 to 30 in good health.

Notes on this clone: This sequence may be a read error, since a much larger clone differs from it by one base. The CDR3 bases are TGTGCCAGCAGCTTAAAGGGCACAGATACGCAGTATTTT. Protein: CASSLKGTDTQYF. The J gene is TRBJ2-3, the V gene TRBV7-2; the D is unclear. The CDR3 has 13 amino acids. V shed 2 bases and J shed 1 base, with 4 bases lying between them. Germline V CDR1 and CDR2: SGHTA, FQGNSA.

Here the CDR3 DNA reads TGTGCCAGCAAAGGACTAGCGGGATCGGGTGAGCAGTTCTTC. Translation gives CASKGLAGSGEQFF. The chain combines TRBV18 with TRBJ2-1, with 12 bases aligning to TRBD2. With V trimmed by 8 bases and J by 9 bases, 8 bases remained unmatched. The length of the CDR3 is 14 residues. Germline loops: CDR1 KGHSH, CDR2 LQKENI. Combining the CDR3 with reference TRBV18 and TRBJ2-1 gives the whole variable domain NAGVMQNPRHLVRRRGQEARLRCSPMKGHSHVYWYRQLPEEGLKFMVYLQKENIIDESGMPKERFSAEFPKEGPSILRIQQVVRGDSAAYFCASKGLAGSGEQFFGPGTRLTVL.

This clone was seen more than once but under ten times. The rearrangement uses TRBV30 and TRBJ1-2; maybe TRBD1 (5 bases). Germline V gene lookup returns CDR1 GTSNPN and CDR2 SVGIG (reference sequence). The CDR3 extends over 12 amino acids. Trimming removed 5 bases at V and 5 bases at J, with 12 bases between. CDR3 residues: CAWAGTAYGYTF. CDR3 in DNA: TGTGCCTGGGCCGGGACGGCGTATGGCTACACCTTC.

This clone was picked up one time. The chain is built from TRBV5-1 and TRBJ2-5, with 8 bases that match TRBD2. CDR1 and CDR2 (germline): SGHRS, YFSETQ. V lost 4 bases, J lost 5 bases, and 10 bases stayed unmatched. The CDR3 has 15 amino acids. The CDR3 here is CASSTATSVGETQYF. The CDR3 DNA sequence: TGCGCCAGCAGCACCGCGACTAGCGTCGGCGAGACCCAGTACTTC.

J is TRBJ2-7 and V is TRBV4-2, with TRBD1 as a possible D gene (6 bases). With 1 base removed from V and 8 bases from J, the gap between germline ends came to 12 bases. Germline V gives CDR1 LGHNA, CDR2 YNFKEQ. The CDR3 is 13 amino acids. CDR3 amino acids: CASSQGQGLKQYF. The CDR3 nucleotides are TGTGCCAGCAGCCAAGGCCAGGGGTTGAAGCAGTACTTC.